The clone carrying this T cell receptor (beta chain) showed up many times. The data derive from a study of T cell repertoires in cytomegalovirus infection. In TCRdb, the reads were re-called with MiXCR into one record per CDR3 protein. The sample holds about 140,000 distinct CDR3 sequences, 6.5% seen once. This CDR3 is built from 19 residues. The germline CDR1 and CDR2 sequences are SGHVS and FQNEAQ. V shed 0 bases and J 5 bases; nucleotides not matched to a gene: 15. The chain uses TRBV7-8 and TRBJ2-5; 10 nucleotides align to TRBD2. Sequenced material: PBMCs. This clonotype was obtained from a human donor in good health (CMV status not recorded). Some clones in this sample may be carry-over from other donors' samples. CDR3 sequence (DNA): TGTGCCAGCAGCTTAGCCACACTCGAGGAGCGGGGGGGCCGCGAGACCCAGTACTTC. Residues: CASSLATLEERGGRETQYF.